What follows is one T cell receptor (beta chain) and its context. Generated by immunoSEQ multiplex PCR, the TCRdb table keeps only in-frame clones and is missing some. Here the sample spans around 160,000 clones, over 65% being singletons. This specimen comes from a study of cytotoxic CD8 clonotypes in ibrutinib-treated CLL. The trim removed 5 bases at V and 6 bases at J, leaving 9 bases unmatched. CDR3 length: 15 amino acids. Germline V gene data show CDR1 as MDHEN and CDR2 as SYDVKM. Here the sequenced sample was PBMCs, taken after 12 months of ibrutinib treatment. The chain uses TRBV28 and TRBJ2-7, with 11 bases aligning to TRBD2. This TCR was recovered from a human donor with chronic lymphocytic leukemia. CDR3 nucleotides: TGTGCCAGCAGTCCCGGTAGCGGGAGGGCCCTCGAGCAGTACTTC. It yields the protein CASSPGSGRALEQYF. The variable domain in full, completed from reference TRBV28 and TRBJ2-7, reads DVKVTQSSRYLVKRTGEKVFLECVQDMDHENMFWYRQDPGLGLRLIYFSYDVKMKEKGDIPEGYSVSREKKERFSLILESASTNQTSMYLCASSPGSGRALEQYFGPGTRLTVT.